A single sample gave rise to the 16 T cell receptor beta chains below, sequenced in a study of cytotoxic CD8 clonotypes in ibrutinib-treated CLL. The table came from immunoSEQ multiplex PCR; TCRdb's copy has only in-frame clones and leaves some out. The sample holds about 130,000 clones, about 79% seen once. The sequencing used PBMCs, collected after 12 months of ibrutinib treatment. The origin of the receptors is a human donor with chronic lymphocytic leukemia.

V gene TRBV30 combines with J gene TRBJ2-3; 7 bases map to TRBD1. The CDR3 loop spans 16 amino acids. CDR1 and CDR2 from the germline V gene are GTSNPN and SVGIG (reference sequence). The ends lost 2 bases at V and 2 bases at J; junction bases unmatched: 10. The CDR3 DNA sequence: TGTGCCTGGAGTTTTCTAGGGGACAGATACACAGATACGCAGTATTTT. This translates into CAWSFLGDRYTDTQYF. The full variable domain, rest sourced from reference TRBV30 and TRBJ2-3, is SQTIHQWPATLVQPVGSPLSLECTVEGTSNPNLYWYRQAAGRGLQLLFYSVGIGQISSEVPQNLSASRPQDRQFILSSKKLLLSDSGFYLCAWSFLGDRYTDTQYFGPGTRLTVL.

The V call is TRBV4-1, the J call TRBJ2-7; the D is unclear. This CDR3 is built from 15 residues. V lost 4 bases and J lost 1, with 14 bases in between. The germline V gene has CDR1 MGHRA and CDR2 YSYEKL. The CDR3: CASSLALDGSYEQYF. The CDR3 DNA reads as TGCGCCAGCAGCCTCGCGCTGGACGGATCCTACGAGCAGTACTTC.

This clone was seen once. The V and J genes are TRBV5-4 and TRBJ1-5; 8 bases match TRBD1. Germline V gene data show CDR1 as SGHNT and CDR2 as YYREEE (reference sequence). With V trimmed by 1 base and J by 6 bases, 9 bases remained unmatched. The CDR3 has 16 residues. The CDR3 nucleotides read TGTGCCAGCAGCTTGACTCTCGGGACAGGTTTTCAGCCCCAGCATTTT. Translation: CASSLTLGTGFQPQHF.

The V call is TRBV12-2, the J call TRBJ2-7; TRBD1 is taken as the D call from the table, unchecked against the DNA. TRBV12-2 counts as a pseudogene. The CDR3 has 14 amino acids. The CDR3 nucleotides read TGTGCAAGTCGCTTAGCCGGCAGGGACTACGAGCAGTACTTC. Translated: CASRLAGRDYEQYF.

This clone was seen a handful of times. The CDR3 sequence: CAIMRKTGELFF. The CDR3 region has the DNA TGTGCCATTATGAGGAAAACCGGGGAGCTGTTTTTT. The chain has TRBV10-3 and TRBJ2-2; no definite D call. Germline lookup yields CDR1 ENHRY and CDR2 SYGVKD. The CDR3 sequence is 12 residues long. V lost 9 bases, J lost 5 bases, and 10 bases lay in between.

This chain uses TRBV10-3 with TRBJ1-1, with D maybe TRBD1 (6 bases). The germline V gene has CDR1 ENHRY and CDR2 SYGVKD. V lost 10 bases to trimming and J lost 1 base, with 13 bases between them. The CDR3 totals 13 residues. The CDR3 coding sequence is TGTGCCACCGGGAGGGGGGAGAACACTGAAGCTTTCTTT. It translates to CATGRGENTEAFF.

The CDR3 protein is CASSLGPRDYEQYF. The CDR3 DNA reads as TGTGCCAGCAGCTTAGGTCCGCGGGATTACGAGCAGTACTTC. The chain is built from TRBV5-5 and TRBJ2-7; weak D call: TRBD2 (6 bases). The CDR3 length is 14 residues. The germline V gene encodes CDR1 SGHKS and CDR2 YYEKEE (reference sequence). Between the trimmed V and J ends, which lost 2 bases and 4 bases, there was a span of 13 bases.

J is TRBJ1-1 and V is TRBV25-1; unclear D gene. This CDR3 has 12 amino acids. Germline V CDR1 and CDR2: MGHDK, SYGVNS. Trimming stripped 6 bases from V and 6 bases from J, with 11 bases between. The CDR3 region has the DNA TGTGCCAGCAGAAAACTACACGCTGAAGCTTTCTTT. Translation gives CASRKLHAEAFF.

The chain carries TRBV30 and TRBJ2-5, with D unclear. CDR1 and CDR2 (germline): GTSNPN, SVGIG (reference sequence). The CDR3 loop spans 12 amino acids. V lost 4 bases to trimming and J lost 8 bases, with 14 bases between them. This CDR3 is CAWMLGVATQYF. DNA for the CDR3: TGTGCCTGGATGTTGGGCGTAGCAACCCAGTACTTC.

With regard to this clone: Other nucleotide sequences in the sample specify the same CDR3. The chain recombines TRBV9 with TRBJ1-5, with 7 bases that match TRBD1. The CDR3 is 14 residues long. The germline V gene has CDR1 SGDLS and CDR2 YYNGEE. The ends lost 3 bases at V and 2 bases at J; junction bases unmatched: 2. For the CDR3, the DNA is TGTGCCAGCAGCGCAGGACAGGGCAATCAGCCCCAGCATTTT. Translated: CASSAGQGNQPQHF.

The chain uses TRBV28 and TRBJ2-7; D ambiguous. The CDR3 has 14 residues. The germline gives CDR1 MDHEN, CDR2 SYDVKM. The ends were cut back, 5 bases at V and 2 bases at J, with 13 bases in the middle. CDR3: CASSPSHRAYEQYF. The CDR3 nucleotides are TGTGCCAGCAGTCCGAGCCACAGAGCCTACGAGCAGTACTTC.

The V call is TRBV30, the J call TRBJ1-3; D not resolved. Trimming removed 5 bases at V and 0 bases at J, with 14 bases between. The CDR3 sequence is 15 residues long. CDR1 and CDR2 (germline): GTSNPN, SVGIG (reference sequence). The CDR3 reads CAWAYPRSSGNTIYF. CDR3 DNA: TGTGCCTGGGCATACCCACGGAGCTCTGGAAACACCATATATTTT. The whole variable domain, filled in from reference TRBV30 and TRBJ1-3, reads SQTIHQWPATLVQPVGSPLSLECTVEGTSNPNLYWYRQAAGRGLQLLFYSVGIGQISSEVPQNLSASRPQDRQFILSSKKLLLSDSGFYLCAWAYPRSSGNTIYFGEGSWLTVV.

The chain joins TRBV10-3 to TRBJ2-3; D call uncertain. CDR3 length: 14 amino acids. V was shortened by 7 bases and J by 0 bases, with 11 bases between the two germline ends. Germline lookup yields CDR1 ENHRY and CDR2 SYGVKD. CDR3 region: CAIIASPSTDTQYF. CDR3 nucleotide sequence: TGTGCCATCATCGCCAGCCCTAGCACAGATACGCAGTATTTT.

The V call is TRBV9, the J call TRBJ1-5, with 9 bases that match TRBD1. With 7 bases clipped from V and 4 bases from J, the junction kept 9 bases outside the gene matches. The CDR3 is 15 residues long. Germline V gene lookup returns CDR1 SGDLS and CDR2 YYNGEE. CDR3 sequence (DNA): TGTGCCAGCGGGGGAGGACAGGGGACTAATCAGCCCCAGCATTTT. Translating gives CASGGGQGTNQPQHF.

This clone is a singleton in its sample. The chain joins TRBV29-1 to TRBJ2-2; unclear D gene. Trimming shortened V by 7 bases and J by 5 bases, and 8 bases separated the two germline ends. The germline gives CDR1 SQVTM, CDR2 ANQGSEA. The CDR3 loop spans 11 amino acids. CDR3 sequence (DNA): TGCAGCGGACGAAAAACCGGGGAGCTGTTTTTT. As protein: CSGRKTGELFF.

This sequence joins TRBV6-5 and TRBJ2-1, with D unclear. V lost 6 bases and J lost 4, with 10 bases in between. This CDR3 is 13 amino acids long. Germline V gene lookup returns CDR1 MNHEY and CDR2 SVGAGI. CDR3 sequence: CASSHRGYNEQFF. The CDR3 bases are TGTGCCAGCAGCCACCGTGGGTACAATGAGCAGTTCTTC.